This note documents a single T cell receptor (beta chain) sequence. This sample was included in a study of human T cells and chemical hapten exposure. Study at large: Small pooled library volume differences chiefly drove per-sample TCR yield variation.

TCRdb ran MiXCR on the RACE reads and lists one entry per CDR3 protein. The data contain 95,000 to 150,000 distinct CDR3 sequences, roughly 12% of them singletons. Specified time point: patch test 3, about 24 weeks after DPC sensitization. Treatment here: therapeutic diphenylcyclopropenone sensitization with weekly scalp DPC. Researchers sampled blood before each patch test went on. The CDR3 extends over 17 amino acids. After removal of 4 bases from V and 3 bases from J, the junction contained 8 bases not matched to a gene. The germline gives CDR1 LGHDT, CDR2 YNNKEL (reference sequence). The sample in question was whole blood, obtained in connection with sensitization to the hapten diphenylcyclopropenone (DPC). This clonotype originated in a woman aged 50 to 60 with alopecia areata. Some clones in this sample may be carry-over from other donors' samples. The chain combines TRBV3-1 with TRBJ2-4, with 11 nucleotides matching TRBD2. CDR3 nucleotide sequence: TGTGCCAGCAGCCCGACACTAGCGGGAGCAAGCAAAAACATTCAGTACTTC. Translating gives CASSPTLAGASKNIQYF.